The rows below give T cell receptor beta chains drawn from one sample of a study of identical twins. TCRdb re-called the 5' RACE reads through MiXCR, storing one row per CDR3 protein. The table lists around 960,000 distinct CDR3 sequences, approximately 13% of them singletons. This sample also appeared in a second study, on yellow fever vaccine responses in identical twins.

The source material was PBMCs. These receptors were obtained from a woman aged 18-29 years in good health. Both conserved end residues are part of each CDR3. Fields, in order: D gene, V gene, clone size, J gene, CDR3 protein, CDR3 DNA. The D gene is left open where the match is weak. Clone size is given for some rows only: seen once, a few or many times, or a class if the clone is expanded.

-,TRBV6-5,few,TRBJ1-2,CASSYGQGSYGYTF,TGTGCCAGCAGTTACGGGCAGGGGAGCTATGGCTACACCTTC
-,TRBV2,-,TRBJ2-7,CASSQGFSYEQYF,TGTGCCAGCAGTCAAGGATTTTCCTACGAGCAGTACTTC
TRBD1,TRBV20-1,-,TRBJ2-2,CSARDSLGQGGELFF,TGCAGTGCTAGAGATAGCCTGGGACAGGGTGGGGAGCTGTTTTTT
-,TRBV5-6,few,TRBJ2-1,CASSRWLAAYNEQFF,TGTGCCAGCAGCAGGTGGTTAGCGGCCTACAATGAGCAGTTCTTC
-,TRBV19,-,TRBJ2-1,CASSMGGGNEQFF,TGTGCCAGTAGTATGGGGGGTGGCAATGAGCAGTTCTTC
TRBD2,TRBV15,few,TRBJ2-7,CATSRDPTSGKAYEQYF,TGTGCCACCAGCAGAGATCCAACTAGCGGGAAGGCCTACGAGCAGTACTTC
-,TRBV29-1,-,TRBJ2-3,CSVGGQSPDTQYF,TGCAGCGTCGGAGGGCAGAGCCCAGATACGCAGTATTTT
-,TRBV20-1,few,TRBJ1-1,CSARGGEVFGDTEAFF,TGCAGTGCTAGAGGGGGTGAGGTTTTCGGGGACACTGAAGCTTTCTTT
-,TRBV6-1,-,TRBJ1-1,CASIKTANTEAFF,TGTGCCAGCATCAAGACAGCGAACACTGAAGCTTTCTTT
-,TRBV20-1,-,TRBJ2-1,CSASPFSSYNEQFF,TGCAGTGCTAGTCCGTTCAGCTCCTACAATGAGCAGTTCTTC
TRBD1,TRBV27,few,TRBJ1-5,CASSGTGQQPQHF,TGTGCCAGCAGCGGGACAGGGCAACAGCCCCAGCATTTT
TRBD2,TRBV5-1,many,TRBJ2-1,CASSRASGIGNEQFF,TGCGCCAGCAGCCGCGCTAGCGGGATCGGGAATGAGCAGTTCTTC
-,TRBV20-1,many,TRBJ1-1,CSARDTPILDEAFF,TGCAGTGCTAGAGATACCCCCATCCTAGATGAAGCTTTCTTT
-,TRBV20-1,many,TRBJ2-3,CSARDVVAGSTDTQYF,TGCAGTGCTAGAGATGTTGTGGCGGGAAGCACAGATACGCAGTATTTT
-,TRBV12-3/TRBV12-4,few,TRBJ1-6,CASSFEYSPLHF,TGTGCCAGCAGTTTTGAGTATTCACCCCTCCACTTT
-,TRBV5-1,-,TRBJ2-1,CASSLKRDSFSEQFF,TGCGCCAGCAGCTTAAAACGGGATTCCTTCTCTGAGCAGTTCTTC
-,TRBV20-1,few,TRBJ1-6,CSARDHRERNNSPLHF,TGCAGTGCTAGAGACCATAGGGAGCGGAATAATTCACCCCTCCACTTT
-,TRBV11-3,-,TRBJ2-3,CASRSPRGPRDTQYF,TGTGCCAGCAGGAGCCCCCGGGGTCCCCGGGATACGCAGTATTTT
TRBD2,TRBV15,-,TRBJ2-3,CATSRVLADTTDTQYF,TGTGCCACCAGCAGAGTGCTAGCGGACACCACAGATACGCAGTATTTT
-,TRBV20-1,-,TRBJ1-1,CSASYQGAEAFF,TGCAGTGCTAGCTACCAGGGAGCTGAAGCTTTCTTT
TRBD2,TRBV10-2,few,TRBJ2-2,CASRSGTSGRGPGELFF,TGCGCCAGCAGGTCCGGGACTAGCGGGAGAGGGCCCGGGGAGCTGTTTTTT
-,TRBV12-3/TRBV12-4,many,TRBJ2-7,CASSYGAGGYSYEQYF,TGTGCCAGCAGTTACGGCGCAGGCGGATACTCCTACGAGCAGTACTTC
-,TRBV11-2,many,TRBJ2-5,CASSYVPGNQETQYF,TGTGCCAGCAGCTACGTTCCGGGGAACCAAGAGACCCAGTACTTC
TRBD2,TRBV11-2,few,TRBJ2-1,CASSLDDLAGVGNEQFF,TGTGCCAGCAGCTTAGACGATTTAGCGGGGGTTGGGAATGAGCAGTTCTTC
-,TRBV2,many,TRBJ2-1,CASSEFQSIDEQFF,TGTGCCAGCAGTGAATTCCAGTCTATAGATGAGCAGTTCTTC
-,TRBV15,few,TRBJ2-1,CATSRGGNEQFF,TGTGCCACCAGCAGAGGAGGGAATGAGCAGTTCTTC
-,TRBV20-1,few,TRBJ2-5,CSARDISETQYF,TGCAGTGCTAGAGATATCAGCGAGACCCAGTACTTC
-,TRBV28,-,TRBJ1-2,CASSSTLDYGYTF,TGTGCCAGCAGTTCGACGTTAGACTATGGCTACACCTTC
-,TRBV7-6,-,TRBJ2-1,CASSLEVGGADNEQFF,TGTGCCAGCAGCTTAGAGGTAGGGGGGGCCGACAATGAGCAGTTCTTC
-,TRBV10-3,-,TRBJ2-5,CATETGKGGETQYF,TGTGCCACCGAGACAGGGAAGGGAGGAGAGACCCAGTACTTC
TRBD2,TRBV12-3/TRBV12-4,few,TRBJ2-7,CASSHPGLAGVEQYF,TGTGCCAGCAGTCACCCCGGACTAGCGGGAGTCGAGCAGTACTTC
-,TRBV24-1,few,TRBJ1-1,CATRDSLNTEAFF,TGTGCCACCAGGGACAGCTTGAACACTGAAGCTTTCTTT
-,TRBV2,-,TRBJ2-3,CASSDGLAKDTQYF,TGTGCCAGCAGTGATGGGCTAGCGAAAGATACGCAGTATTTT
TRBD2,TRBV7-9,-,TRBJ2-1,CASRTSGTLSDEQFF,TGTGCCAGCAGGACTAGCGGGACCCTTTCTGATGAGCAGTTCTTC
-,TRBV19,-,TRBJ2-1,CASSIKGFNEQFF,TGTGCCAGTAGTATAAAAGGGTTCAATGAGCAGTTCTTC
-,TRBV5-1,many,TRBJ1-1,CASSLGTAYNTEAFF,TGCGCCAGCAGCTTGGGGACAGCCTACAACACTGAAGCTTTCTTT
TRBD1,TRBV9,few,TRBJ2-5,CASSLGQDLQETQYF,TGTGCCAGCAGTCTCGGACAGGACCTTCAAGAGACCCAGTACTTC
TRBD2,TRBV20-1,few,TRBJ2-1,CSASGLAGYNEQFF,TGCAGTGCATCGGGACTAGCGGGCTACAATGAGCAGTTCTTC
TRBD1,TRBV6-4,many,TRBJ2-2,CASSDTGVTGELFF,TGTGCCAGCAGTGATACAGGGGTCACCGGGGAGCTGTTTTTT
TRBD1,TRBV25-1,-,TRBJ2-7,CASSGQGPPYEQYF,TGTGCCAGCAGTGGACAGGGCCCACCCTACGAGCAGTACTTC
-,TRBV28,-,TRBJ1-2,CASSSRVHYGYTF,TGTGCCAGCAGTTCCAGGGTTCACTATGGCTACACCTTC
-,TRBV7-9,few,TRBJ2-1,CASRTTVGGPHYNEQFF,TGTGCCAGCAGAACAACCGTGGGGGGCCCCCATTACAATGAGCAGTTCTTC
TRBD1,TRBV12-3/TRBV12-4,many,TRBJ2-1,CASTLTGGYNEQFF,TGTGCCAGCACCCTGACAGGGGGCTACAATGAGCAGTTCTTC
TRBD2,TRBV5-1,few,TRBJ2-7,CASSKVSGTNTYEQYF,TGCGCCAGCAGCAAGGTGTCCGGGACTAATACCTACGAGCAGTACTTC